Presented here are 27 T cell receptor beta chains from one specimen sequenced in a study of spatial heterogeneity in lung cancer. Stated time point: blood at routine non-recurrence follow-up after resection. From the 5' RACE reads, TCRdb called clonotypes with MiXCR, one entry per CDR3 protein. The table shows roughly 17,000 distinct CDR3 sequences, with about a tenth occurring only once. Sequencing used PBMCs, obtained at follow-up. The receptors shown here come from a female donor with early-stage non-small cell lung cancer.

The sample holds a few counts of this clonotype. The CDR3 sequence: CASSPGTGGRDGYTF. In DNA form, the CDR3 reads TGCGCCAGCAGTCCCGGGACAGGGGGCCGAGATGGCTACACCTTC. This chain uses TRBV4-3 with TRBJ1-2, with TRBD1 identical over 12 bases. CDR3 size: 15 residues. Germline V lookup: CDR1 LGHNA, CDR2 YSLEER. Trimming took 6 bases from V and 6 from J; bases not matched to a gene: 8.

This clonotype was counted at least ten times. The rearrangement links TRBV7-2 to TRBJ2-7; D remains unclear. The V end lost 2 bases, the J end lost 2 bases, and 13 bases lay between the germline ends. Germline V gene data show CDR1 as SGHTA and CDR2 as FQGNSA. The CDR3 length is 15 residues. CDR3 sequence (DNA): TGTGCCAGCAGCTTATATGGGGTAGGGACCTACGAGCAGTACTTC. The encoded protein is CASSLYGVGTYEQYF.

This chain joins TRBV6-2 or TRBV6-3 and TRBJ2-3; TRBD2 matches 8 bases. Germline V gene data show CDR1 as MNHEY and CDR2 as SVGEGT. The CDR3 covers 14 residues. The trim removed 6 bases at V and 4 bases at J, leaving 6 bases unmatched. The DNA for the CDR3 is TGTGCCAGCAGGAGCAACGGGAGGGCAGATACGCAGTATTTT. Residues: CASRSNGRADTQYF.

In its sample, this clonotype was seen many times. The genes are TRBV6-2 or TRBV6-3 and TRBJ1-2; D is undetermined. V was trimmed by 4 bases and J by 4 bases, leaving 13 bases between them. CDR1 is MNHEY and CDR2 is SVGEGT in the germline V gene. CDR3 length: 14 residues. The CDR3, as DNA: TGTGCCAGCAGTTCCCAACACCTCCTCTATGGCTACACCTTC. Translated: CASSSQHLLYGYTF.

Many counts were recorded for this clonotype. The chain carries TRBV11-2 and TRBJ2-1, with 11 bases fitting TRBD2. The ends lost 1 base at V and 7 bases at J; junction bases unmatched: 6. The CDR3 is made up of 16 amino acids. CDR1 is SGHAT and CDR2 is FQNNGV in the germline V gene. DNA of the CDR3: TGTGCCAGCAGCTTAGTTATGGCTAGCGGGAGGAATGAGCAGTTCTTC. Encoded protein: CASSLVMASGRNEQFF.

This clonotype came up a few times. This sequence joins TRBV3-1 and TRBJ2-6; D is ambiguous. Between the trimmed V and J ends, which lost 2 bases and 0 bases, there was a span of 5 bases. Germline V gives CDR1 LGHDT, CDR2 YNNKEL (reference sequence). The CDR3 runs 15 residues. The CDR3 region is CASSQFFSGANVLTF. Written as DNA, the CDR3 is TGTGCCAGCAGCCAATTTTTCTCTGGGGCCAACGTCCTGACTTTC.

This clonotype is medium-sized by share. V is TRBV7-3 and J is TRBJ1-1, with D hard to call. This CDR3 is 15 amino acids long. Germline CDR1 reads SGHTA; CDR2 reads FQGTGA. Trimming pared 1 base from V and 2 bases from J, leaving 11 bases between. This chain's CDR3 is CASSLNAGFNTEAFF. The DNA for the CDR3 is TGTGCCAGCAGCTTAAACGCCGGATTTAACACTGAAGCTTTCTTT. Full variable domain (remainder filled in from reference TRBV7-3 and TRBJ1-1): GAGVSQTPSNKVTEKGKYVELRCDPISGHTALYWYRQSLGQGPEFLIYFQGTGAADDSGLPNDRFFAVRPEGSVSTLKIQRTERGDSAVYLCASSLNAGFNTEAFFGQGTRLTVV.

Here the CDR3 DNA reads TGTGCCAGCAGTCAACAGACTAGCGGGCCATTCAATGAGCAGTTCTTC. It translates to CASSQQTSGPFNEQFF. This chain joins TRBV6-2 or TRBV6-3 and TRBJ2-1, with 10 bases identical to TRBD2. Unmatched junction bases numbered 10, after V lost 5 bases and J lost 6 bases. The germline V gene has CDR1 MNHEY and CDR2 SVGEGT. CDR3 size: 16 residues.

Ten or more counts support this clonotype. The chain is built from TRBV7-2 and TRBJ2-5; TRBD2 is a possible D gene (7 bases). Trimming left V 1 base short and J 4 bases short, with 16 bases between. The CDR3 has 16 amino acids. Looked up from germline, CDR1 is SGHTA and CDR2 is FQGNSA. Written as DNA, the CDR3 is TGTGCCAGCAGCTTAGGAGCCGCGGGGGCCGTAGAGACCCAGTACTTC. Translated, it gives CASSLGAAGAVETQYF.

This clonotype was seen many times. The chain is built from TRBV5-4 and TRBJ2-1; D gene unclear. V was clipped by 0 bases and J by 4 bases, with 11 bases between them. The CDR3 sequence is 15 residues long. Germline V gives CDR1 SGHNT, CDR2 YYREEE (reference sequence). This CDR3 is CASSLAPVLYNEQFF. CDR3 DNA: TGTGCCAGCAGCTTGGCCCCGGTCCTATACAATGAGCAGTTCTTC.

This clonotype was found a few times. V gene TRBV6-6 combines with J gene TRBJ2-2; weak D call: TRBD2 (5 bases). The length of the CDR3 is 15 residues. The germline V and J ends were trimmed by 0 bases and 7 bases, with 12 bases remaining between them. Germline-derived CDR1 and CDR2 are MNHNY and SVGAGI (reference sequence). The CDR3 here is CASSYSGESGGELFF. Written as DNA, the CDR3 is TGTGCCAGCAGTTACTCCGGGGAATCGGGCGGGGAGCTGTTTTTT.

This clonotype was counted at least ten times. This chain links TRBV13 with TRBJ2-1, with 8 bases aligning to TRBD2. Germline CDR1 reads PRHDT; CDR2 reads FYEKMQ (reference sequence). V shed 7 bases, J shed 3 bases, and the junction held 8 bases outside the gene matches. The CDR3 is 15 amino acids. CDR3 in DNA: TGTGCCAGCACCATCGGGAGGGCCCTCTACAATGAGCAGTTCTTC. The encoded protein is CASTIGRALYNEQFF.

This clonotype occurred many times. V gene TRBV20-1 combines with J gene TRBJ1-2, with 7 nucleotides matching TRBD1. The CDR3 has 14 amino acids. The germline V gene encodes CDR1 DFQATT and CDR2 SNEGSKA (reference sequence). The trim removed 0 bases at V and 6 bases at J, leaving 7 bases unmatched. The CDR3, as DNA: TGCAGTGCTAGAGATCCGACAGGGTTTGATGGCTACACCTTC. Translating it yields CSARDPTGFDGYTF.

This clonotype was counted many times. The rearrangement joins TRBV24-1 to TRBJ1-2; 7 bases are shared with TRBD1. The V and J ends lost 3 bases and 0 bases, in that order; junction bases with no gene match: 6. CDR3 size: 16 residues. Germline loops: CDR1 KGHDR, CDR2 SFDVKD. The CDR3 nucleotides read TGTGCCACCAGTGATCCTACAGGGGATACTAACTATGGCTACACCTTC. Its protein is CATSDPTGDTNYGYTF.

This chain links TRBV18 with TRBJ2-1; D possibly uses TRBD1 or TRBD2 (5 bases each). TRBJ2-7 explains the end of the DNA better; the J call may be wrong. Germline V gene lookup returns CDR1 KGHSH and CDR2 LQKENI. This CDR3 spans 16 amino acids. This CDR3 is CASSLVGPPRGNEQYF. CDR3 sequence (DNA): TGTGCCAGCTCACTCGTCGGACCCCCACGGGGCAATGAGCAGTACTTC.

This clonotype was found a few times. The rearrangement joins TRBV6-5 to TRBJ2-7; the match to TRBD2 covers 14 bases. With 8 bases clipped from V and 2 bases from J, the junction kept 14 bases outside the gene matches. This CDR3 has 18 amino acids. CDR1 and CDR2 from the germline V gene are MNHEY and SVGAGI. The CDR3 region is CASSQRPGTSGSTYEQYF. The CDR3 DNA sequence: TGTGCCAGCTCCCAACGCCCGGGGACTAGCGGGAGTACCTACGAGCAGTACTTC.

The chain employs TRBV6-5 and TRBJ2-7; 10 nucleotides agree with TRBD1. The CDR3 sequence is 13 residues long. Per the germline V gene, CDR1 is MNHEY and CDR2 is SVGAGI. V shed 5 bases, J shed 7 bases, and the junction held 5 bases outside the gene matches. The CDR3, as DNA: TGTGCCAGCAGTGCCCGGACAGGGGGAGAGCAGTACTTC. Residues: CASSARTGGEQYF.

Ten or more counts support this clonotype. Here the CDR3 DNA reads TGCAGTGCTAGAGAACCGGACAGGGTAACCTCCTACGAGCAGTACTTC. Amino acid sequence: CSAREPDRVTSYEQYF. The chain is built from TRBV20-1 and TRBJ2-7; 8 bases align to TRBD1. This CDR3 contains 16 residues. Trimming at V came to 0 bases and at J to 0 bases, leaving 7 bases not matched to a gene. Germline CDR1 reads DFQATT; CDR2 reads SNEGSKA (reference sequence).

This clonotype has at least ten counts. The chain uses TRBV7-6 and TRBJ1-1; the match to TRBD1 covers 9 bases. V lost 4 bases, J lost 2 bases, and 8 bases stayed unmatched. CDR1 and CDR2 from the germline V gene are SGHVS and FNYEAQ. The CDR3 extends over 16 amino acids. This chain's CDR3 is CASSSAYRGRNTEAFF. The CDR3 DNA reads TGTGCCAGCAGCTCCGCCTACAGGGGGCGAAACACTGAAGCTTTCTTT. Using reference TRBV7-6 and TRBJ1-1 for the parts outside the CDR3, the full variable domain is GAGVSQSPRYKVTKRGQDVALRCDPISGHVSLYWYRQALGQGPEFLTYFNYEAQQDKSGLPNDRFSAERPEGSISTLTIQRTEQRDSAMYRCASSSAYRGRNTEAFFGQGTRLTVV.

Ten or more counts support this clonotype. The chain uses TRBV25-1 and TRBJ1-6; D is perhaps TRBD1 (6 bases). V was cut by 5 bases and J by 13 bases, with 18 bases left in between. Germline CDR1 and CDR2: MGHDK and SYGVNS. CDR3 length: 14 residues. Here the CDR3 DNA reads TGTGCCAGCAGTCCCACGGGGGGGCGAGTGCCCCTCCACTTT. Amino acid sequence: CASSPTGGRVPLHF. Full variable domain (remainder filled in from reference TRBV25-1 and TRBJ1-6): EADIYQTPRYLVIGTGKKITLECSQTMGHDKMYWYQQDPGMELHLIHYSYGVNSTEKGDLSSESTVSRIRTEHFPLTLESARPSHTSQYLCASSPTGGRVPLHFGNGTRLTVT.

This chain joins TRBV12-5 and TRBJ2-3; D uncertain. V was shortened by 4 bases and J by 6 bases, with 17 bases between the two germline ends. CDR1 and CDR2 (germline): LGHNT, FRNRAP. The CDR3 runs to 15 residues. The CDR3 bases are TGTGCTAGTGGTTCGGGCAGACTCGGATGGGATACGCAGTATTTT. This encodes CASGSGRLGWDTQYF.

This clonotype has more than one count but fewer than ten. This chain links TRBV29-1 with TRBJ2-7; 7 bases are a match to TRBD1. There are 12 residues in the CDR3. Germline loops: CDR1 SQVTM, CDR2 ANQGSEA. V lost 5 bases to trimming and J lost 2 bases; unmatched junction nucleotides: 3. This chain's CDR3 is CSVRDSPYEQYF. The CDR3 nucleotides are TGCAGCGTTAGGGACAGCCCCTACGAGCAGTACTTC.

As concerns this clonotype: This clone may be a read error of a much larger clone one base away. The chain links TRBV3-1 to TRBJ2-5; maybe TRBD1 (6 bases). The germline V gene encodes CDR1 LGHDT and CDR2 YNNKEL (reference sequence). Trimming removed 3 bases from V and 2 bases from J, with 22 bases in between. CDR3 length: 18 amino acids. The CDR3 sequence: CASSHAWAGAPLQETQYF. CDR3 nucleotide sequence: TGTGCCAGCAGCCACGCCTGGGCAGGGGCGCCCCTACAAGAGACCCAGTACTTC.

Concerning this clonotype itself: This may come from a read error, since a much larger clone is one base off. The CDR3 does not close with the conserved phenylalanine or tryptophan, likely indicating a read error. The chain links TRBV29-1 to TRBJ2-2; D might be TRBD1 or TRBD2, each matching 5 bases. Per germline, CDR1 SQVTM and CDR2 ANQGSEA. The CDR3 is 12 residues long. Trimming left V 4 bases short and J 5 bases short, with 8 bases between. CDR3 sequence reads: CSVGGGTGELFY. CDR3 DNA sequence: TGCAGCGTTGGGGGCGGGACCGGGGAGCTGTTTTAT.

This clonotype was seen at least ten times. This chain links TRBV24-1 with TRBJ1-5; 7 nucleotides agree with TRBD1. The CDR3 totals 15 residues. Germline-derived CDR1 and CDR2 are KGHDR and SFDVKD. The ends lost 4 bases at V and 5 bases at J; junction bases unmatched: 7. The CDR3 here is CATSDRPGTDQPQHF. The CDR3 bases are TGTGCCACCAGTGACCGCCCCGGGACAGATCAGCCCCAGCATTTT.

The chain joins TRBV6-1 to TRBJ1-5; D is unclear. The CDR3 runs 15 residues. V was trimmed by 2 bases and J by 5 bases, leaving 13 bases between them. Looked up from germline, CDR1 is MNHNS and CDR2 is SASEGT. The CDR3 loop is CASSELGPWDQPQHF. CDR3 nucleotide sequence: TGTGCCAGCAGTGAACTAGGGCCGTGGGATCAGCCCCAGCATTTT.

This clonotype was counted a few times. This chain uses TRBV23-1 with TRBJ2-2; 7 bases are a match to TRBD1. TRBV23-1 is given ORF status, its function remaining uncertain. Trimming removed 6 bases from V and 3 bases from J; junction bases left unmatched: 16. The CDR3 length is 18 residues. This CDR3 reads CASSPLVLGDRHTGELFF. In DNA form, the CDR3 reads TGCGCCAGCAGCCCTCTGGTTTTAGGGGACAGACACACCGGGGAGCTGTTTTTT.